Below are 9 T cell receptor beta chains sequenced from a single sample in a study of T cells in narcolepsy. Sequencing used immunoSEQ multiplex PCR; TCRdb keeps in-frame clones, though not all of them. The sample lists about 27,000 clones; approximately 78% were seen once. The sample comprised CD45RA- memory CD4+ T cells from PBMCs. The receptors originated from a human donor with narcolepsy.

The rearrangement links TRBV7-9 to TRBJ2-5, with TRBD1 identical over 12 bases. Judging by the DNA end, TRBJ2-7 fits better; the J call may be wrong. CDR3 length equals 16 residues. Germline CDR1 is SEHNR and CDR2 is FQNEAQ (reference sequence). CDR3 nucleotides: TGTGCCAGCAGCAGAAGAGGGACAGGGGGCAGCTACGAGCAGTACTTC. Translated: CASSRRGTGGSYEQYF.

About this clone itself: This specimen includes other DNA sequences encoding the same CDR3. The DNA of the CDR3 is TGTGCCAGCAGCTTGAATCCAGGGTTGAACACTGAAGCTTTCTTT. Residues: CASSLNPGLNTEAFF. The chain recombines TRBV5-6 with TRBJ1-1; tentative D call: TRBD1 (5 bases). Trimming cost V 1 base and J 0 bases, with 10 bases left between them. The CDR3 runs 15 residues. Germline V gene lookup returns CDR1 SGHDT and CDR2 YYEEEE.

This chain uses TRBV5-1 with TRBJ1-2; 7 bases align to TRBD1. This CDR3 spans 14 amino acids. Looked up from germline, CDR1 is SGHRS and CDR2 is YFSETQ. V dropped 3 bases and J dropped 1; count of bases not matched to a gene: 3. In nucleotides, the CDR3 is TGCGCCAGCAGCTCGGACAGGAGTAACTATGGCTACACCTTC. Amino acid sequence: CASSSDRSNYGYTF.

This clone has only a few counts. The CDR3 DNA follows: TGTGCCAGCACCTTTATGACAGGGGGCGATGAGCAGTTCTTC. Its protein product is CASTFMTGGDEQFF. V gene TRBV27 combines with J gene TRBJ2-1; 10 nucleotides line up with TRBD1. CDR1 and CDR2 (germline): MNHEY, SMNVEV (reference sequence). V trimming: 7 bases; J trimming: 8 bases; junction bases outside the gene matches: 8. The CDR3 has 14 amino acids.

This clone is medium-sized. The CDR3 DNA is TGCGCCAGCGGTCAGGGAAGATACGAGCAGTACTTC. Translated: CASGQGRYEQYF. The chain combines TRBV5-1 with TRBJ2-7; TRBD1 is a possible D gene (5 bases). V was cut by 7 bases and J by 4 bases, with 12 bases left in between. From germline, CDR1 is SGHRS and CDR2 YFSETQ. There are 12 residues in the CDR3.

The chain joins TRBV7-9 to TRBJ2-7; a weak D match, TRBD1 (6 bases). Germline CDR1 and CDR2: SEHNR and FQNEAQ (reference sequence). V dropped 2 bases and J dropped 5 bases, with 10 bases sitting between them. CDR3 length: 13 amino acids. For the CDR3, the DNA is TGTGCCAGCAGCTTAAGGGGGAACCACGAGCAGTACTTC. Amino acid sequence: CASSLRGNHEQYF.

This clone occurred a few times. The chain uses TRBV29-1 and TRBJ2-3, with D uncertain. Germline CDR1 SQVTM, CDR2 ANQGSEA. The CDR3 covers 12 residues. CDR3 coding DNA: TGCGCCCTGGGTGACAGCACAGATACGCAGTATTTT. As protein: CALGDSTDTQYF.

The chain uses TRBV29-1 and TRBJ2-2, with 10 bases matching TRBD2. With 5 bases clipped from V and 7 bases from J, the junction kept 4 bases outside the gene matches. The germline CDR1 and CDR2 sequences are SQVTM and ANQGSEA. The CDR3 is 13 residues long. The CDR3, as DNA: TGCAGCGTTAGCGGGGGGGCGTACGGGGAGCTGTTTTTT. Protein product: CSVSGGAYGELFF.

CDR3 residues: CASSARGSYNEQFF. The CDR3, as DNA: TGTGCCAGCAGTGCGAGGGGCTCCTACAATGAGCAGTTCTTC. This chain links TRBV6-1 with TRBJ2-1; D possibly uses TRBD1 or TRBD2 (5 bases each). Trimming removed 4 bases at V and 0 bases at J, with 7 bases between. The CDR3 sequence is 14 residues long. Per the germline V gene, CDR1 is MNHNS and CDR2 is SASEGT.